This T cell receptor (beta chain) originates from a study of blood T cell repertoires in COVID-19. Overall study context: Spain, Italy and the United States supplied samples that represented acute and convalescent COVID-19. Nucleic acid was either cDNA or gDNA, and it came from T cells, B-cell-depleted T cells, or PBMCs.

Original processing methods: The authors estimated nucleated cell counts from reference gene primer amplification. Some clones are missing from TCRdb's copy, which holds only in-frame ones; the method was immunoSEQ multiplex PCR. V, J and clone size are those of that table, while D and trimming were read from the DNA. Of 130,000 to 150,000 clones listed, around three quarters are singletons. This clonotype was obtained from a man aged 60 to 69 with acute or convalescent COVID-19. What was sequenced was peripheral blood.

The CDR3 sequence: CASSLFGVAGAKLAKNIQYF. In DNA, the CDR3 is TGTGCCAGCAGTTTGTTTGGAGTAGCGGGCGCAAAGCTAGCCAAAAACATTCAGTACTTC. The chain uses TRBV27 and TRBJ2-4; 7 nucleotides agree with TRBD2. The CDR3 has 20 amino acids. Unmatched junction bases numbered 17, after V lost 3 bases and J lost 0 bases. Germline V gene sequence: CDR1 MNHEY, CDR2 SMNVEV (reference sequence).